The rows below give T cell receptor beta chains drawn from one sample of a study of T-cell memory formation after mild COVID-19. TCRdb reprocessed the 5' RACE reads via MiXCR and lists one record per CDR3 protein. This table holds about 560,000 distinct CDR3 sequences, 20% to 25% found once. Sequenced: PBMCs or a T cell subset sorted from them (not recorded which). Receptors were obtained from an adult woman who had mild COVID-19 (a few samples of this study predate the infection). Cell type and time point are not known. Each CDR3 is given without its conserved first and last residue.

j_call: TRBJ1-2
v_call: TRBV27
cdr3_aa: ASSSDRGTLLT

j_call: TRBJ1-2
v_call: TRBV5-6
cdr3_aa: ASSEVTTFYGYT

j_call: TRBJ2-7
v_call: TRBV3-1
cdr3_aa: ASSQDYEQY

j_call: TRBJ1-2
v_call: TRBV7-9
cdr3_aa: ASSLAGSYDYGYT

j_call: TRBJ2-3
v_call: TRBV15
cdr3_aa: ATSSEDPDTQY

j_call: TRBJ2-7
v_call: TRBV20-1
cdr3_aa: SALTGGSYEQY

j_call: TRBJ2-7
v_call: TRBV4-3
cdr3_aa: ASSPSGKGSYEQY

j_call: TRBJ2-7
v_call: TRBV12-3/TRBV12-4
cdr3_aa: ASSLGVTLEQY

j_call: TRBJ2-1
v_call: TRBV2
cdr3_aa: ASSGEGASYNEQF

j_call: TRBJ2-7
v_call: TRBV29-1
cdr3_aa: SVAGPGPLGTEQY

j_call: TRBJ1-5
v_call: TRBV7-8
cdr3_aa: ASSLGGRGGQPQH

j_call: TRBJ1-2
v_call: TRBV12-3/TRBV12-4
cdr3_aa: ASSLEWGESSTVQLYGYT

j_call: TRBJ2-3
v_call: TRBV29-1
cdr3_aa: SAPMGGGGTDTQY

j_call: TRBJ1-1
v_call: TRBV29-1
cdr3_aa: SVAKGLTEAF

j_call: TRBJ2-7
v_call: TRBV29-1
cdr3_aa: SVEKRRLDRSSSYEQY

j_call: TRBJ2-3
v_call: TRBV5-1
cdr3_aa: ASSLALVAGTSTDTQY

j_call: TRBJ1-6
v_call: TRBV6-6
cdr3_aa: ASSYSADRSPLH

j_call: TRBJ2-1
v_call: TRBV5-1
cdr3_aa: ASSLNEGDNEQF

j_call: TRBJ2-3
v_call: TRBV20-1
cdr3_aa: SAPSLAVGADTQY

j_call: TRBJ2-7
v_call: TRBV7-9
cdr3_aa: ASSYTGPNYEQY

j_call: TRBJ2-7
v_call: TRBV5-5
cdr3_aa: ASSLNPRGGDYEQY

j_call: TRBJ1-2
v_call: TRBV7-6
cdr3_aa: ASSLGANRLYGYT

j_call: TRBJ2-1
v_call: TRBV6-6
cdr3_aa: ASRPPGLAANEQF

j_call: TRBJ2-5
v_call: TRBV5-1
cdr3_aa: ASTHGGEGRETQY

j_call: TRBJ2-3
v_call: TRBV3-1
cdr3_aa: ASSQEWMRDTQY

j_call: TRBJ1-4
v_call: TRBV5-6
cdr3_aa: ASSPSPAATNEKLF

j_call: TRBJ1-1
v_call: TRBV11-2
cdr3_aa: ASSSDRQVEAF

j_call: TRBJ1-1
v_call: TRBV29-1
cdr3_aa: SVEQPLNTEAF

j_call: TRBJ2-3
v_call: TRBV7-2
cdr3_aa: ASSQEGHTDTQY

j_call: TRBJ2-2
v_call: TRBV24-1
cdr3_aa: ATSDLSGGKLF

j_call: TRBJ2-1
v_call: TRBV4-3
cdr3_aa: ASSQDLMSLAGVNEQF

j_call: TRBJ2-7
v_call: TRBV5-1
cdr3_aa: ASSLMGQGTGLAHEQY

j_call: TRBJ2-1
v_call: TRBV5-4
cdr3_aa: ASSLGSGGADNEQF

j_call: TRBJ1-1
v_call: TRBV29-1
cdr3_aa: SGEQGARTEAF

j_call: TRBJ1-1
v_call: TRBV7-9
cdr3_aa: ASSPLPANTEAF

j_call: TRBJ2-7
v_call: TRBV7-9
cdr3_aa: ASSLAGIPYEQY

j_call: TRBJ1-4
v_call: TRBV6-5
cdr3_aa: ASSSRDSLEKLF

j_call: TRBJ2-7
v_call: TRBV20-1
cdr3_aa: SGLEVLAGKYEQY

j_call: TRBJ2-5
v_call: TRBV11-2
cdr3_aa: ASSLMGQTQETQY

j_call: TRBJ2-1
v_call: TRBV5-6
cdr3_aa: ASSYSNNNEQF

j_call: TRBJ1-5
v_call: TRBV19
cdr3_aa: ASSPGTAGSQPQH

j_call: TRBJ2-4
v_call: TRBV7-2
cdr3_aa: ASSFDSGSRGNIQY

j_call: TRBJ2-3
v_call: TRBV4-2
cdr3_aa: ASSQLVSSTDTQY

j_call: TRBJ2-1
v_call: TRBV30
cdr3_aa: AWRHRGVLEQF

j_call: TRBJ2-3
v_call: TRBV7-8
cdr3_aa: ASSLSEPGLAGSDTQY

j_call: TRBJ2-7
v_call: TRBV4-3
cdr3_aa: ASSQAPGTHIDHYEQY

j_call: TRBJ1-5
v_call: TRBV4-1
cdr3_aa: ASRPTGGSQPQH

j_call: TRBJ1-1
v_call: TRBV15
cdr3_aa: ATGGGYGTEAF

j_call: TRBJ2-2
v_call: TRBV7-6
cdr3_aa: ASSFGSRGENTGELF